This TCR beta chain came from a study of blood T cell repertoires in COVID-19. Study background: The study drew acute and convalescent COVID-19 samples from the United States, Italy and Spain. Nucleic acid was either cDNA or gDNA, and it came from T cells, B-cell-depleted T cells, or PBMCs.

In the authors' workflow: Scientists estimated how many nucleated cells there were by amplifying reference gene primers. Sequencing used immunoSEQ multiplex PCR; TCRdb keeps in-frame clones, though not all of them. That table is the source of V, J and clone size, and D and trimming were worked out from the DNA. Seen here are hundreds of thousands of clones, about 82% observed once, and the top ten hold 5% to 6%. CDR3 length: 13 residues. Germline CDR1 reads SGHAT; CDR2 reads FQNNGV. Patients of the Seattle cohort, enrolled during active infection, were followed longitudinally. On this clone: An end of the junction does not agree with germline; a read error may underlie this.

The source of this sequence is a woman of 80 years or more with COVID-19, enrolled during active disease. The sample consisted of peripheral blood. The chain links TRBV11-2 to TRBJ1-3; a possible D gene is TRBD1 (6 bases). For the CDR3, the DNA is TGTGCCAGCAGCTTAGTCCAGGGACAACATGTTCATTTT. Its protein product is CASSLVQGQHVHF.